The 5 T cell receptor beta chains given below trace back to one sample, sequenced in a study of radiation and T cells in renal cell carcinoma. Clones were sequenced by immunoSEQ multiplex PCR, and TCRdb holds only the in-frame ones, with some missing. The table shows more than 150,000 clones, with 87% occurring only once. This sample's time point: blood 2 weeks post-SBRT. Treatment here: 15 Gy SBRT to primary tumor, nephrectomy 4 weeks later. Sequencing used blood, obtained from a patient whose treatment included radiotherapy and nephrectomy. These receptors were obtained from a woman between 45 and 60 years old with renal cell carcinoma.

This chain joins TRBV5-6 and TRBJ1-1; no clear D. The ends were cut back, 3 bases at V and 1 base at J, with 13 bases in the middle. The germline gives CDR1 SGHDT, CDR2 YYEEEE. The CDR3 length is 15 residues. CDR3 in amino acids: CASSSLRRANTEAFF. Here the CDR3 DNA reads TGTGCCAGCAGCTCCCTCCGGAGGGCGAACACTGAAGCTTTCTTT.

The chain couples TRBV5-5 to TRBJ2-3; a weak D match, TRBD1 (7 bases). The CDR3 has 16 amino acids. The germline V and J ends were trimmed by 0 bases and 3 bases, with 14 bases remaining between them. The germline gives CDR1 SGHKS, CDR2 YYEKEE (reference sequence). CDR3 in amino acids: CASSLGQGGGTDTQYF. CDR3 nucleotide sequence: TGTGCCAGCAGCTTGGGACAGGGAGGTGGGACAGATACGCAGTATTTT.

The gene calls are TRBV7-6 and TRBJ1-1; perhaps TRBD1 as D (5 bases). V lost 1 base and J lost 1, with 10 bases in between. This CDR3 has 15 amino acids. The germline gives CDR1 SGHVS, CDR2 FNYEAQ. CDR3 amino acids: CASSLGNGANTEAFF. In DNA, the CDR3 is TGTGCCAGCAGCTTAGGTAACGGGGCGAACACTGAAGCTTTCTTT.

The chain is built from TRBV30 and TRBJ2-2; D not resolved. The V end lost 3 bases, the J end lost 2 bases, and 10 bases lay between the germline ends. CDR3 length equals 14 residues. Germline V gives CDR1 GTSNPN, CDR2 SVGIG (reference sequence). CDR3 residues: CAWSTGSNTGELFF. CDR3 bases: TGTGCCTGGAGCACCGGGTCAAACACCGGGGAGCTGTTTTTT.

In this sample, this clone turned up a few times. The CDR3 loop is CASSLTPGYTDGYTF. In DNA, the CDR3 is TGTGCCAGCAGCTTAACGCCAGGGTACACGGACGGCTACACCTTC. V is TRBV7-3 and J is TRBJ1-2; perhaps TRBD1 as D (5 bases). Trimming removed 0 bases from V and 8 bases from J, with 16 bases in between. This CDR3 region has 15 residues. Looked up from germline, CDR1 is SGHTA and CDR2 is FQGTGA.